The present entry profiles one T cell receptor (beta chain) with its context. Generated by immunoSEQ multiplex PCR, the TCRdb table keeps only in-frame clones and is missing some. The data hold around 150,000 clones, with 75% to 90% observed a single time. This record comes from a study of blood T cell repertoires in COVID-19. The wider study: Acute and convalescent COVID-19 samples came from the United States, Italy and Spain.

All enrollees were roughly 18 to 89 years old and from fewer than 30 US areas. Cohort 3 donors counted as recovered after two negative PCRs, clearance, or resolved symptoms. Trimming took off 7 bases at V and 4 bases at J, with 21 bases between the two ends. The CDR3 extends over 15 amino acids. Germline V gene data show CDR1 as GTSNPN and CDR2 as SVGIG (reference sequence). This clonotype was sampled from a woman aged 60-75 years who had recovered from COVID-19. Sequencing was carried out using PBMCs or T cells enriched from blood (not recorded which). The V gene is TRBV30, the J gene TRBJ2-3; possibly TRBD1 for D (7 bases). This chain's CDR3 is CAFGVRAGGPDTQYF. For the CDR3, the DNA is TGTGCCTTTGGTGTAAGGGCAGGGGGGCCAGATACGCAGTATTTT.